The T cell receptor beta chain described here comes from a study of cytomegalovirus exposure and HLA in healthy donors. Study at large: Tens of millions of unique TCRs from HLA-typed donors were held in an early release of data.

Study-level points and caveats: Reports indicate that TCR beta sequences accurately predicted the HLA-A and HLA-B alleles of most subjects. The authors later linked a missense DCLRE1C variant to TCR beta V- and J-gene trimming. A likely sequencing artifact accounted for one observed cluster of highly shared sequence variants.

The CDR3 covers 15 residues. V shed 4 bases, J shed 10 bases, and the junction held 12 bases outside the gene matches. Germline CDR1 is SGHRS and CDR2 is YFSETQ. On this clone itself: What it recognizes is unknown.

The primer mix had 60 Vbeta and 13 Jbeta primers. The assay was immunoSEQ multiplex PCR, and TCRdb's table has in-frame clones only and misses some. This sample has approximately 130,000 clones, with 75% found just once. Input material: PBMCs. The origin of this receptor is a woman in her 40s in good health and CMV-seropositive. V is TRBV5-1 and J is TRBJ2-5; 11 bases map to TRBD2. The CDR3 DNA sequence: TGCGCCAGCAGCCTCGCTGGGACTAGCGGTCGAGGCCAGTACTTC. Its protein is CASSLAGTSGRGQYF.